Each of the 30 T cell receptor beta chains below was sequenced from the same sample in a study of T-cell reconstitution after alpha-beta-depleted transplantation in children. The TCRbeta library was prepared with unique molecular identifiers. TCRdb reanalysed the PCR reads using MiXCR and keeps one entry per CDR3 protein. Of 450,000 to 600,000 distinct CDR3 sequences listed, approximately 32% were seen once; the top ten hold around 2.3%. The source material was PBMCs from the stem cell graft donor, sampled from the stem cell graft. These receptors originate from a human donor who donated a stem cell graft to a child with aplastic anemia.

This chain joins TRBV14 and TRBJ2-5, with a possible D match to TRBD2 (5 bases). The V and J ends lost 5 bases and 4 bases respectively, with 17 bases between them. The CDR3 consists of 15 residues. CDR1 and CDR2 (germline): SGHDN, FVKESK. The CDR3 DNA reads as TGTGCCAGCAGCGGCGCAGATGGAGGTGGAGAGACCCAGTACTTC. Translation: CASSGADGGGETQYF.

The rearrangement uses TRBV29-1 and TRBJ2-7, with no clear D. The germline V and J ends were trimmed by 4 bases and 1 base, with 17 bases remaining between them. This CDR3 comprises 15 residues. Germline loops: CDR1 SQVTM, CDR2 ANQGSEA. The CDR3 region is CSVVGVAHGSYEQYF. For the CDR3, the DNA is TGCAGCGTTGTAGGAGTGGCCCACGGGTCCTACGAGCAGTACTTC.

The chain carries TRBV7-2 and TRBJ1-3; possible D gene TRBD1, 6 bases. The CDR3 length is 15 residues. Germline V CDR1 and CDR2: SGHTA, FQGNSA. Trimming removed 4 bases from V and 2 bases from J, with 12 bases in between. CDR3 DNA sequence: TGTGCCAGCAGCTACAGGGAGGCTGCTGGAAACACCATATATTTT. This gives the protein CASSYREAAGNTIYF.

This clonotype was seen only a few times. The chain links TRBV10-1 to TRBJ2-1, with 11 bases that match TRBD2. Trimming cost V 3 bases and J 4 bases; bases outside gene matches: 8. Germline assignment: CDR1 WNHNN and CDR2 SYGVQD (reference sequence). The CDR3 contains 17 residues. For the CDR3, the DNA is TGCGCCAGCAGTGACTCGCCTAGCGGGAGGAATTACAATGAGCAGTTCTTC. Translated, it gives CASSDSPSGRNYNEQFF.

This clonotype was seen a few times. The chain uses TRBV9 and TRBJ2-1; 7 bases match TRBD2. Germline V CDR1 and CDR2: SGDLS, YYNGEE. With 3 bases clipped from V and 0 bases from J, the junction kept 9 bases outside the gene matches. The length of the CDR3 is 17 residues. CDR3 sequence (DNA): TGTGCCAGCAGCGCCTCGCCTAGCGGAAGCTCCTACAATGAGCAGTTCTTC. This gives the protein CASSASPSGSSYNEQFF.

This chain joins TRBV27 and TRBJ1-2; 7 nucleotides line up with TRBD1. Germline CDR1 MNHEY, CDR2 SMNVEV (reference sequence). Trimming cost V 10 bases and J 2 bases; bases outside gene matches: 7. The CDR3 is made up of 13 amino acids. The CDR3 DNA reads TGTGCCACCAGGGGGACAGCGAACTATGGCTACACCTTC. It translates to CATRGTANYGYTF.

This clonotype has a handful of counts. This chain's CDR3 is CAWRITGTGPEKLFF. The CDR3 nucleotides read TGTGCCTGGAGAATCACCGGGACAGGGCCCGAAAAACTGTTTTTT. The genes are TRBV30 and TRBJ1-4; 9 nucleotides align to TRBD1. The CDR3 has 15 amino acids. Trimming took 3 bases from V and 8 from J; bases not matched to a gene: 10. Germline V gives CDR1 GTSNPN, CDR2 SVGIG (reference sequence).

This rearrangement joins TRBV28 to TRBJ2-5; TRBD2 aligns across 7 bases. V shed 3 bases and J 1 base; nucleotides not matched to a gene: 20. The CDR3 runs 20 residues. Germline CDR1 is MDHEN and CDR2 is SYDVKM. CDR3 sequence: CASSFRLRGTLARSQETQYF. CDR3 sequence (DNA): TGTGCCAGCAGTTTTCGGTTGCGGGGGACCCTAGCGCGGTCCCAAGAGACCCAGTACTTC.

J is TRBJ2-3 and V is TRBV27; D gene ambiguous. The germline V gene has CDR1 MNHEY and CDR2 SMNVEV (reference sequence). The CDR3 has 13 amino acids. The V end was cut by 5 bases, the J end by 6 bases, with 12 bases between. CDR3 sequence reads: CASSPINHDTQYF. The CDR3 region has the DNA TGTGCCAGCAGTCCCATTAATCACGATACGCAGTATTTT.

This clonotype was recorded a few times. The chain joins TRBV5-5 to TRBJ2-7; 9 nucleotides agree with TRBD1. After removal of 4 bases from V and 4 bases from J, the junction contained 9 bases not matched to a gene. Germline V gene data show CDR1 as SGHKS and CDR2 as YYEKEE (reference sequence). The CDR3 extends over 15 amino acids. The CDR3 DNA follows: TGTGCCAGCAGCCCCGTGGGGACAGGGCTTTACGAGCAGTACGTC. Translated: CASSPVGTGLYEQYV.

There are a few counts of this clonotype. The J gene is TRBJ1-1, the V gene TRBV10-3; D gene unclear. V lost 3 bases and J 2 bases, leaving 7 bases between the germline ends. Germline assignment: CDR1 ENHRY and CDR2 SYGVKD. This CDR3 spans 13 amino acids. The chain's CDR3 is CAISDWENTEAFF. The CDR3, as DNA: TGTGCCATCAGTGATTGGGAAAACACTGAAGCTTTCTTT.

This clonotype turned up a few times. The DNA of the CDR3 is TGCAGTGCTAGACGGCGGGACTCAGCCTACGAGCAGTACTTC. This codes for CSARRRDSAYEQYF. The chain carries TRBV20-1 and TRBJ2-7, with D perhaps matching TRBD2 (6 bases). The CDR3 loop spans 14 amino acids. Germline loops: CDR1 DFQATT, CDR2 SNEGSKA (reference sequence). V shed 2 bases and J shed 2 bases, with 13 bases lying between them.

V is TRBV20-1 and J is TRBJ1-3; TRBD1 matches at 9 bases. Germline V gives CDR1 DFQATT, CDR2 SNEGSKA (reference sequence). The CDR3 runs to 14 residues. J lost 4 bases, V lost 5 bases, and 6 bases had no gene match. The CDR3 here is CSASWTGDGNTIYF. CDR3 coding DNA: TGCAGTGCTTCGTGGACAGGGGACGGAAACACCATATATTTT.

This clonotype was picked up one time. This sequence joins TRBV4-3 and TRBJ2-6; D remains unclear. V was cut by 1 base and J by 2 bases, with 6 bases left in between. CDR3 size: 15 residues. Germline CDR1 and CDR2: LGHNA and YSLEER. The CDR3 bases are TGCGCCAGCAGCCAAGGTGCAGCTGGGGCCAACGTCCTGACTTTC. Its translation is CASSQGAAGANVLTF.

This clonotype occurred a few times. The chain is built from TRBV6-5 and TRBJ1-2, with TRBD1 matching over 7 bases. The ends lost 1 base at V and 13 bases at J; junction bases unmatched: 9. The germline V gene encodes CDR1 MNHEY and CDR2 SVGAGI. CDR3 length equals 13 residues. CDR3 DNA: TGTGCCAGCAGTTACTTCCGGGACAGCCGTCTCACCTTC. Translated: CASSYFRDSRLTF.

This chain uses TRBV5-1 with TRBJ1-5; 7 bases align to TRBD1. The ends lost 0 bases at V and 7 bases at J; junction bases unmatched: 4. CDR3 length: 14 residues. The V gene's germline CDR1 is SGHRS and CDR2 YFSETQ. The CDR3 sequence: CASSLVGGEQPQHF. For the CDR3, the DNA is TGCGCCAGCAGCTTGGTAGGGGGCGAGCAGCCCCAGCATTTT. Full variable domain (outside the CDR3, taken from reference TRBV5-1 and TRBJ1-5): KAGVTQTPRYLIKTRGQQVTLSCSPISGHRSVSWYQQTPGQGLQFLFEYFSETQRNKGNFPGRFSGRQFSNSRSEMNVSTLELGDSALYLCASSLVGGEQPQHFGDGTRLSIL.

This clonotype occurred a few times. This chain joins TRBV6-5 and TRBJ1-2, with 9 positions matching TRBD1. This CDR3 has 16 residues. CDR1 and CDR2 from the germline V gene are MNHEY and SVGAGI. J gave up 6 bases and V 4 bases, and 12 bases lay outside the gene matches. CDR3 DNA: TGTGCCAGCAGTTCCGCCGGGACAGGGTCTTTGCATGGCTACACCTTC. Translated, it gives CASSSAGTGSLHGYTF.

In this sample, this clonotype turned up a few times. The chain joins TRBV3-1 to TRBJ2-3, with TRBD1 as a possible D gene (5 bases). Trimming removed 4 bases at V and 7 bases at J, with 9 bases between. Germline lookup yields CDR1 LGHDT and CDR2 YNNKEL (reference sequence). This CDR3 is built from 12 residues. CDR3 residues: CASSPDTYTQYF. Here the CDR3 DNA reads TGTGCCAGCAGCCCGGACACCTATACGCAGTATTTT.

The V call is TRBV13, the J call TRBJ1-6, with 9 bases fitting TRBD1. V lost 5 bases and J lost 9; bases outside the gene matches: 8. The CDR3 runs to 15 residues. CDR1 PRHDT and CDR2 FYEKMQ come from the germline V gene (reference sequence). CDR3 sequence: CASSTGTGRISPLHF. Written as DNA, the CDR3 is TGTGCCAGCAGCACCGGGACAGGGAGGATTTCACCCCTCCACTTT.

This clonotype was seen only a few times. The genes are TRBV12-3 or TRBV12-4 and TRBJ2-1; 11 bases fit TRBD2. V gave up 3 bases and J gave up 8 bases; unmatched junction bases: 12. The CDR3 length is 17 residues. CDR3 loop: CASSFSAIAGGPDEQFF. The DNA for the CDR3 is TGTGCCAGCAGTTTCTCTGCGATAGCGGGAGGGCCAGATGAGCAGTTCTTC.

The chain is built from TRBV24-1 and TRBJ1-1; possible D gene TRBD1, 5 bases. The CDR3 totals 13 residues. Germline CDR1 reads KGHDR; CDR2 reads SFDVKD. V lost 9 bases and J lost 1, with 11 bases in between. CDR3 in DNA: TGTGCCACCTCTTCGGGGCGGAACACTGAAGCTTTCTTT. As protein: CATSSGRNTEAFF.

This clonotype has only a few counts. The chain couples TRBV7-2 to TRBJ2-1; D is unresolved. Trimming removed 5 bases from V and 6 bases from J, with 11 bases in between. The CDR3 consists of 13 residues. The germline CDR1 and CDR2 sequences are SGHTA and FQGNSA. For the CDR3, the DNA is TGTGCCAGCAGCCTACCTTCTGTCAATGAGCAGTTCTTC. The encoded protein is CASSLPSVNEQFF.

Only a few counts were recorded for this clonotype. This chain links TRBV20-1 with TRBJ1-6; maybe TRBD1 (6 bases). CDR1 is DFQATT, CDR2 SNEGSKA, per germline (reference sequence). The CDR3 is made up of 14 amino acids. V was shortened by 4 bases and J by 5 bases, with 12 bases between the two germline ends. CDR3 sequence (DNA): TGCAGTGCTACCAGGGGCAGGGATAATTCACCCCTCCACTTT. It yields the protein CSATRGRDNSPLHF.

This clonotype was observed a single time. V gene TRBV11-2 combines with J gene TRBJ2-2; D perhaps matches TRBD2 (5 bases). This CDR3 comprises 17 residues. V lost 3 bases to trimming and J lost 3 bases, with 17 bases between them. Germline CDR1 and CDR2: SGHAT and FQNNGV. CDR3 protein: CASSLQWSGLYTGELFF. The CDR3 nucleotides read TGTGCCAGCAGCTTGCAATGGAGCGGCCTTTACACCGGGGAGCTGTTTTTT. The full variable domain, rest sourced from reference TRBV11-2 and TRBJ2-2, is EAGVAQSPRYKIIEKRQSVAFWCNPISGHATLYWYQQILGQGPKLLIQFQNNGVVDDSQLPKDRFSAERLKGVDSTLKIQPAKLEDSAVYLCASSLQWSGLYTGELFFGEGSRLTVL.

V usage is TRBV19 and J usage is TRBJ2-4; possible D gene TRBD1, 5 bases. Germline V gives CDR1 LNHDA, CDR2 SQIVND (reference sequence). V was trimmed by 3 bases and J by 2 bases, leaving 23 bases between them. The CDR3 consists of 19 residues. DNA of the CDR3: TGTGCCAGTAGTATGGGGCTCAGGTCGGACACGAAAACCAAAAACATTCAGTACTTC. It codes for CASSMGLRSDTKTKNIQYF.

The chain couples TRBV24-1 to TRBJ2-2, with D unresolved. This CDR3 is 13 amino acids long. V gave up 4 bases and J gave up 7 bases, with 9 bases separating them. Germline V gene data show CDR1 as KGHDR and CDR2 as SFDVKD. The CDR3 spells CATSEDGDGELFF. For the CDR3, the DNA is TGTGCCACCAGTGAGGACGGAGACGGGGAGCTGTTTTTT.

The table lists this clonotype with a few counts. V is TRBV20-1 and J is TRBJ2-3; maybe TRBD1 (5 bases). The V gene's germline CDR1 is DFQATT and CDR2 SNEGSKA (reference sequence). V gave up 6 bases and J gave up 1 base, with 14 bases separating them. The CDR3 length is 14 residues. CDR3 sequence (DNA): TGCAGTGCCCCTCGACAGCCGGGCACAGATACGCAGTATTTT. This encodes CSAPRQPGTDTQYF.

This rearrangement joins TRBV27 to TRBJ2-6, with TRBD1 matching 7 bases. The V segment lost 3 bases and the J segment 0 bases; nucleotides outside the gene matches: 2. In germline, CDR1 is MNHEY, CDR2 SMNVEV (reference sequence). The CDR3 consists of 16 residues. CDR3 amino acids: CASSFTGVSGANVLTF. The CDR3 region has the DNA TGTGCCAGCAGTTTCACAGGGGTCTCTGGGGCCAACGTCCTGACTTTC.

V is TRBV11-3 and J is TRBJ2-1, with D possibly being TRBD1 or TRBD2 (6 bases each). The CDR3 extends over 12 amino acids. Germline CDR1 reads SGHNT; CDR2 reads YENEEA. V lost 4 bases and J lost 13, with 14 bases in between. The CDR3 protein is CASSSEGGSQFF. DNA of the CDR3: TGTGCCAGCAGCTCTGAGGGGGGATCCCAGTTCTTC.

The rearrangement joins TRBV15 to TRBJ2-6; TRBD2 aligns across 8 bases. This CDR3 is 18 amino acids long. CDR1 and CDR2 from the germline V gene are LNHNV and YYDKDF (reference sequence). The V gene end was trimmed by 0 bases and the J gene end by 2 bases; junction bases not matched to a gene: 6. In DNA, the CDR3 is TGTGCCACCAGCAGAGATCCAAGCGGGAGCGCTGGGGCCAACGTCCTGACTTTC. It specifies CATSRDPSGSAGANVLTF.